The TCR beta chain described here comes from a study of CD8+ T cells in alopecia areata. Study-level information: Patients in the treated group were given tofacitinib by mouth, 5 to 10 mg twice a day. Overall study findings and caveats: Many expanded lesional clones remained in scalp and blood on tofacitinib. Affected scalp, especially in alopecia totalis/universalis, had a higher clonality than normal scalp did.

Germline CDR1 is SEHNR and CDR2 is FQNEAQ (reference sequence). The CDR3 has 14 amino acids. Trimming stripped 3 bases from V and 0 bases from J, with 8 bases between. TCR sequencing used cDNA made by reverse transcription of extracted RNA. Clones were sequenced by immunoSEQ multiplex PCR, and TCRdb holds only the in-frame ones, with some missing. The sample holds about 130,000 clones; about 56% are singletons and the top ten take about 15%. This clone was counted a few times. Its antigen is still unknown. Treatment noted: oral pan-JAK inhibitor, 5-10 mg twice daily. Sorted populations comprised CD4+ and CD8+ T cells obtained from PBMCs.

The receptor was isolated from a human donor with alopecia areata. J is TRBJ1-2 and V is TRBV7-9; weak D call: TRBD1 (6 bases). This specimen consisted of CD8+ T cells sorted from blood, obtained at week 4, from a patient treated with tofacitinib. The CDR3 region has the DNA TGTGCCAGCAGCTTGGGGGCCTCTAACTATGGCTACACCTTC. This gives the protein CASSLGASNYGYTF.